This record looks at one T cell receptor beta chain sequence and its context. The authors' processing: From reference gene primer amplification, estimates of nucleated cell counts were derived. The data were produced by immunoSEQ multiplex PCR, yet TCRdb's version contains in-frame clones alone and is incomplete. D and trimming were read from the DNA, whereas the V and J calls and clone size are those reported in that table. Among about 180,000 clones listed, 80% to 85% were seen once. With 5 bases removed from V and 1 base from J, the gap between germline ends came to 9 bases. This CDR3 comprises 13 residues. Germline V gives CDR1 SGHRS, CDR2 YFSETQ. The sample belongs to a study of blood T cell repertoires in COVID-19. The Seattle patients, enrolled during active infection, were followed longitudinally.

The genes are TRBV5-1 and TRBJ2-5; D not resolved. The sequence came from a woman older than 75 with COVID-19, enrolled during active disease. The sequencing sample was made of peripheral blood. The CDR3 DNA sequence: TGCGCCAGCAGGGAGCCCGGCCAAGAGACCCAGTACTTC. Translation: CASREPGQETQYF.